This T cell receptor beta chain was captured in a study of blood T cell repertoires in COVID-19. TCRdb's table, derived via immunoSEQ multiplex PCR, lists solely in-frame clones and lacks some. Altogether around 250,000 clones are present, roughly 80% being singletons, with the ten largest covering around 3.4%. CDR3 length equals 13 residues. From germline, CDR1 is SGHTA and CDR2 FQGNSA. V gave up 2 bases and J gave up 6 bases, with 10 bases separating them. The sample was peripheral blood. The TCR was taken from a young woman with acute or convalescent COVID-19. The chain recombines TRBV7-2 with TRBJ1-1; D is perhaps TRBD1 (6 bases). The CDR3 here is CASSLNRVAEAFF. For the CDR3, the DNA is TGTGCCAGCAGCTTAAACAGGGTAGCTGAAGCTTTCTTT.